This T cell receptor (beta chain) was sequenced for a study of control samples from healthy donors and cancer patients. TCRdb keeps only in-frame clones here, not all; method: immunoSEQ multiplex PCR. The sample has over 150,000 clones, roughly 92% seen once; the top ten hold about 1.5%. V lost 0 bases to trimming and J lost 5 bases, with 15 bases between them. The CDR3 covers 16 residues. The germline gives CDR1 MNHEY, CDR2 SVGEGT. Specimen: blood. This TCR came from a woman between 18 and 29 years old in good health. This rearrangement joins TRBV6-2 or TRBV6-3 to TRBJ2-3; tentatively, D is TRBD1 (6 bases). CDR3 sequence reads: CASSYSQAGVGDTQYF. The CDR3, as DNA: TGTGCCAGCAGTTACTCCCAGGCAGGGGTTGGAGATACGCAGTATTTT.